The clone carrying this TCR beta chain was picked up a small number of times. Antigen: not known. These data belong to a study of T cells after yellow fever vaccination. Study conclusions and caveats: In post-booster samples, most primary-vaccination clones reappeared (approximately 96% CD4, roughly 88% CD8).

Generation of TCR cDNA used 5'RACE template switching (which added a universal primer site and UMIs). TCRdb independently ran MiXCR on the 5' RACE reads; one entry per CDR3 protein. Of 300,000 or so distinct CDR3 sequences in the sample, approximately 8% were seen once. The CDR3 runs 15 residues. Per the germline V gene, CDR1 is MNHNS and CDR2 is SASEGT. V shed 7 bases and J shed 7 bases, with 17 bases lying between them. This TCR derives from a man in his late teens or twenties who received the YFV17D yellow fever vaccine. The sequenced sample was CD4+ T cells sorted from PBMCs, obtained 5 days after the yellow fever booster vaccination. V gene TRBV6-1 combines with J gene TRBJ1-6, with a tentative D call TRBD1 (6 bases). Here the CDR3 reads CASMRGGAWNSPLHF. CDR3 coding DNA: TGTGCCAGCATGAGGGGGGGGGCGTGGAATTCACCCCTCCACTTT.